The 10 T cell receptor beta chains presented below share a single source sample, sequenced in a study of blood T cell repertoires in COVID-19. Using immunoSEQ multiplex PCR, the repertoire was profiled, and TCRdb retains in-frame clones only, with some absent. Of some 390,000 clones listed, around 87% are singletons. Sample: PBMCs or T cells enriched from blood (not recorded which). These receptor sequences come from a man younger than 40 who had recovered from COVID-19.

V and J are TRBV3-1 (or the pseudogene TRBV3-2) and TRBJ1-4, with D perhaps TRBD1 (6 bases). V dropped 2 bases and J dropped 5 bases, with 15 bases sitting between them. The CDR3 is 16 residues long. CDR1 LGHDT and CDR2 YNNKEL come from the germline V gene (reference sequence). CDR3 bases: TGTGCCAGCAGCCAACATTTGAGGGGGTACAATGAAAAACTGTTTTTT. Protein: CASSQHLRGYNEKLFF.

J is TRBJ2-1 and V is TRBV4-2; 11 nucleotides line up with TRBD2. This CDR3 is built from 16 residues. Looked up from germline, CDR1 is LGHNA and CDR2 is YNFKEQ. The trim removed 4 bases at V and 5 bases at J, leaving 7 bases unmatched. CDR3: CASSPTGTSGNNEQFF. In DNA, the CDR3 is TGTGCCAGCAGCCCAACCGGGACTAGCGGTAACAATGAGCAGTTCTTC.

This chain joins TRBV27 and TRBJ2-7, with D possibly matching TRBD2 (6 bases). This CDR3 has 16 amino acids. V was clipped by 2 bases and J by 6 bases, with 20 bases between them. Germline CDR1 MNHEY, CDR2 SMNVEV (reference sequence). The chain's CDR3 is CASSLNGGFLGSEQYF. The CDR3 DNA sequence: TGTGCCAGCAGTTTAAATGGGGGGTTTCTAGGAAGCGAGCAGTACTTC.

The rearrangement links TRBV11-2 to TRBJ1-2, with D unclear. Trimming took 3 bases from V and 0 from J, leaving 8 bases between them. The CDR3 extends over 14 amino acids. Germline lookup yields CDR1 SGHAT and CDR2 FQNNGV. CDR3 nucleotide sequence: TGTGCCAGCAGCTTCTCAATAGCTAACTATGGCTACACCTTC. Protein: CASSFSIANYGYTF. The full variable domain, completed using reference TRBV11-2 and TRBJ1-2, is EAGVAQSPRYKIIEKRQSVAFWCNPISGHATLYWYQQILGQGPKLLIQFQNNGVVDDSQLPKDRFSAERLKGVDSTLKIQPAKLEDSAVYLCASSFSIANYGYTFGSGTRLTVV.

The V gene is TRBV28, the J gene TRBJ2-7; TRBD1 is a possible D gene (6 bases). CDR3 length equals 13 residues. Trimming cost V 7 bases and J 2 bases, with 12 bases left between them. Germline CDR1 MDHEN, CDR2 SYDVKM. The CDR3 loop is CASNRQVAYEQYF. In nucleotides, the CDR3 is TGTGCCAGCAACCGACAGGTTGCCTACGAGCAGTACTTC.

The chain carries TRBV7-9 and TRBJ1-1; D might be TRBD1 (5 bases). Trimming pared 9 bases from V and 4 bases from J, leaving 18 bases between. The CDR3 length is 14 residues. In germline, CDR1 is SEHNR, CDR2 FQNEAQ (reference sequence). CDR3 amino acids: CASNAGLSGTEAFF. DNA for the CDR3: TGTGCCAGTAATGCGGGACTAAGTGGCACTGAAGCTTTCTTT.

This chain joins TRBV29-1 and TRBJ2-5; 7 bases align to TRBD1. The CDR3 runs to 12 residues. Looked up from germline, CDR1 is SQVTM and CDR2 is ANQGSEA. J lost 4 bases, V lost 5 bases, and 4 bases had no gene match. CDR3 nucleotides: TGCAGCGTTACAGGGGCCGGAGAGACCCAGTACTTC. Encoded protein: CSVTGAGETQYF.

The chain combines TRBV28 with TRBJ2-3; D is unclear. Per germline, CDR1 MDHEN and CDR2 SYDVKM. The CDR3 is 12 residues long. V was clipped by 9 bases and J by 1 base, with 8 bases between them. Written as DNA, the CDR3 is TGTGCCAGGGAAAGCGGCACAGATACGCAGTATTTT. Protein product: CARESGTDTQYF.

This clone occurred once. The J gene is TRBJ1-1, the V gene TRBV6-5; 7 nucleotides match TRBD1. The CDR3 is made up of 15 amino acids. V lost 11 bases and J lost 5; bases outside the gene matches: 17. In germline, CDR1 is MNHEY, CDR2 SVGAGI. CDR3 residues: CAGMELTGAQTEAFF. The CDR3 region has the DNA TGTGCCGGAATGGAACTTACAGGGGCGCAGACTGAAGCTTTCTTT.

The CDR3 region is CATSYLRGYTGELFF. CDR3 sequence (DNA): TGTGCCACCAGCTACCTCAGGGGATACACCGGGGAGCTGTTTTTT. The rearrangement uses TRBV15 and TRBJ2-2; the D gene is possibly TRBD1 (6 bases). V shed 5 bases and J shed 3 bases, with 13 bases lying between them. The CDR3 is made up of 15 amino acids. CDR1 and CDR2 (germline): LNHNV, YYDKDF (reference sequence).